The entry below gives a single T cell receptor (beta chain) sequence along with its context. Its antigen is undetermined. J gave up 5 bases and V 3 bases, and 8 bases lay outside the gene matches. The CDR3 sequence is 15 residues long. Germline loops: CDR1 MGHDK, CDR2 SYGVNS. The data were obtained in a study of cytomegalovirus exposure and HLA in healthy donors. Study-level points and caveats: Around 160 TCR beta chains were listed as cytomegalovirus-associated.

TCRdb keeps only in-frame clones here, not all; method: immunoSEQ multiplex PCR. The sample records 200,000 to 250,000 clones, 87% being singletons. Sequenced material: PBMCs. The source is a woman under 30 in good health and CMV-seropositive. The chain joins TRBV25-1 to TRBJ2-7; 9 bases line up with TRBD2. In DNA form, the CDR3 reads TGTGCCAGCAGTGATACGGGACTAGCTGTGCACGAGCAGTACTTC. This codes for CASSDTGLAVHEQYF.